The present entry profiles one T cell receptor beta chain with its context. Its target is unknown. These data come from a study of cytomegalovirus exposure and HLA in healthy donors. Study-level results: The later analysis indicated that the majority of CMV-associated TCR beta chains appeared HLA-restricted.

It was with 60 Vbeta and 13 Jbeta primers that the PCR ran. Only in-frame clones appear in the TCRdb table, and some are missing; sequencing was by immunoSEQ multiplex PCR. The sample has some 100,000 clones, 70% to 85% seen once. Trimming at V came to 4 bases and at J to 2 bases, leaving 6 bases not matched to a gene. CDR3 length: 15 amino acids. Germline V gene lookup returns CDR1 SGHNT and CDR2 YYREEE (reference sequence). The genes are TRBV5-4 and TRBJ2-7, with 10 bases that match TRBD2. Sequenced sample: PBMCs. This sequence originates from a woman under 30 in good health and CMV-seronegative. In DNA form, the CDR3 reads TGTGCCAGCAGCAATCTAGCGGGAGCTCCCTACGAGCAGTACTTC. The encoded protein is CASSNLAGAPYEQYF.